The rows below give T cell receptor beta chains drawn from one sample of a study of blood T cell repertoires in COVID-19. The assay was immunoSEQ multiplex PCR, and TCRdb's table has in-frame clones only and misses some. The sample carries 200,000 to 250,000 clones, around 89% recorded once. The sequencing sample was made of PBMCs or T cells enriched from blood (not recorded which). The receptors come from a young man who had been exposed to COVID-19. Each CDR3 is given with its conserved first and last residue. The order of the fields is D gene, V gene, J gene, clone size, CDR3 DNA, CDR3 protein. The D gene is left open where the match is weak. Some rows have no size entry. The others give once, few or many, or a class for an expanded clone.

>TRBD2|TRBV5-1|TRBJ2-1|NA
TGCGCCAGCAGCCCTACGGTAGCGGGGGGCCACAATGAGCAGTTCTTC
CASSPTVAGGHNEQFF
>NA|TRBV2|TRBJ2-3|NA
TGTGCCAGCACCTACACAGATACGCAGTATTTT
CASTYTDTQYF
>TRBD1|TRBV3-1/TRBV3-2|TRBJ1-5|NA
TGTGCCAGCAGCCACGGACAGGGACTCAATCAGCCCCAGCATTTT
CASSHGQGLNQPQHF
>NA|TRBV15|TRBJ1-6|NA
TGTGCCACCAGCGCAGGACAGCTGAGGAATTCACCCCTCCACTTT
CATSAGQLRNSPLHF
>TRBD2|TRBV3-1/TRBV3-2|TRBJ2-2|NA
TGTGCCAGCAGCCAAGACATGGGACTAGCGGGTGCCTATAAGCTGTTTTTT
CASSQDMGLAGAYKLFF
>NA|TRBV30|TRBJ2-1|NA
TGTGCCTGGAGCCCACTAGACAGGGACTTTGGTGAGCAGTTCTTC
CAWSPLDRDFGEQFF
>NA|TRBV5-4|TRBJ1-1|NA
TGTGCCAGCAGCCTACAGGCTAACACTGAAGCTTTCTTT
CASSLQANTEAFF
>NA|TRBV25-1|TRBJ2-7|NA
TGTGCCAGCAGGGGGGGATACGAGCAGTACTTC
CASRGGYEQYF
>NA|TRBV7-3|TRBJ2-5|NA
TGTGCCAGCAGCCCCTCGCGGGCGGGGTGGGAGACCCAGTACTTC
CASSPSRAGWETQYF
>NA|TRBV9|TRBJ2-6|NA
TGTGCCAGCGGCCTCTCTGGGGCCAACGTCCTGACTTTC
CASGLSGANVLTF
>NA|TRBV12-3/TRBV12-4|TRBJ2-1|few
TGTGCCAGCAGCCCCTCTCGGGATGAGCAGTTCTTC
CASSPSRDEQFF
>NA|TRBV7-2|TRBJ1-5|NA
TGTGCCAGCAGTACAGGTAATCAGCCCCAGCATTTT
CASSTGNQPQHF
>NA|TRBV5-5|TRBJ1-2|NA
TGTGCCAGCAGCACCGGGAATGGGTATGGCTACACCTTC
CASSTGNGYGYTF
>NA|TRBV7-6|TRBJ2-5|once
TGTGCCAGCAGCTTACGGCAAGAGACCCAGTACTTC
CASSLRQETQYF
>NA|TRBV19|TRBJ2-7|NA
TGTGCCAGTAGTCCCCGGGCCCGGGGGTACTACGAGCAGTACTTC
CASSPRARGYYEQYF
>TRBD2|TRBV7-2|TRBJ2-1|NA
TGTGCCAGCAGTCCGGGACTAGCGGGGGGAACTGAGCAGTTCTTC
CASSPGLAGGTEQFF
>TRBD2|TRBV7-2|TRBJ2-7|NA
TGTGCCAGCAGCTTAGGCCCGTTTAGCGGGGGGGCCAAGTACGAGCAGTACTTC
CASSLGPFSGGAKYEQYF
>NA|TRBV19|TRBJ1-1|once
TGTGCCAGCTTCGGGGGGGGTTCCACTGAAGCTTTCTTT
CASFGGGSTEAFF
>TRBD2|TRBV2|TRBJ2-7|NA
TGTGCCAGCACGGGAAGAGCGGGGGGGCAATACGAGCAGTACTTC
CASTGRAGGQYEQYF
>TRBD1|TRBV4-1|TRBJ2-1|NA
TGCGCCAGCAGCCCCCCCGAGGGGGACAGGGGGCAAGACGAGCAGTTCTTC
CASSPPEGDRGQDEQFF
>NA|TRBV30|TRBJ1-1|NA
TGTGCCTGGAGTGTACATTCGAACACTGAAGCTTTCTTT
CAWSVHSNTEAFF
>NA|TRBV19|TRBJ2-7|NA
TGTGCCAGTTCCCAGGGAACCTACGAGCAGTACTTC
CASSQGTYEQYF
>TRBD1|TRBV4-1|TRBJ1-5|few
TGCGCCAGCAGCCAAGATCGGACAGGGGGCAATCAGCCCCAGCATTTT
CASSQDRTGGNQPQHF
>NA|TRBV14|TRBJ1-4|NA
TGTGCCAGCAGCCAAGAATTGAGAGGGTTCGGTGAAAAACTGTTTTTT
CASSQELRGFGEKLFF
>TRBD2|TRBV6-4|TRBJ2-1|NA
TGTGCCAGCACACTGACTAGCGGGGCTTCCAATGAGCAGTTCTTC
CASTLTSGASNEQFF
>NA|TRBV9|TRBJ2-7|NA
TGTGCCAGCAGCGTAGAACTCAGGGACGAGCAGTACTTC
CASSVELRDEQYF
>NA|TRBV6-5|TRBJ2-1|NA
TGTGCCAGCAGTATGGGAGCGCGAAATGAGCAGTTCTTC
CASSMGARNEQFF
>TRBD2|TRBV29-1|TRBJ2-3|NA
TGCAGCGTTGAGGTAGCGGGGGTGGATACGCAGTATTTT
CSVEVAGVDTQYF
>NA|TRBV23-1|TRBJ2-3|NA
TGCGCCAGCAGCCCCGGGGAGGATAGCACAGATACGCAGTATTTT
CASSPGEDSTDTQYF
>NA|TRBV19|TRBJ1-2|few
TGTGCCAGTAGAACAAGGGAGACTGTTGTCTATGGCTACACCTTC
CASRTRETVVYGYTF
>NA|TRBV7-9|TRBJ1-5|NA
TGTGCCAGCAGCTGGGAGAATCAGCCCCAGCATTTT
CASSWENQPQHF
>NA|TRBV6-2/TRBV6-3|TRBJ1-2|once
TGTGCCAGCAGTTACCCTCCAGCGGACTATGGCTACACCTTC
CASSYPPADYGYTF
>NA|TRBV5-4|TRBJ1-6|NA
TGTGCCAGCAGCTTGGACAGTGGGAATTCACCCCTCCACTTT
CASSLDSGNSPLHF
>TRBD2|TRBV7-3|TRBJ2-3|NA
TGTGCCAGCAGCTTGACTAGCGGGGTGGCAGATACGCAGTATTTT
CASSLTSGVADTQYF
>NA|TRBV7-9|TRBJ1-4|once
TGTGCCAGCAGCTTAGTAACTTTAATAGGGGCCGAAAAACTGTTTTTT
CASSLVTLIGAEKLFF
>NA|TRBV3-1/TRBV3-2|TRBJ1-5|NA
TGTGCCAGCAGCCAAGACCCCGGGACACTCAATCAGCCCCAGCATTTT
CASSQDPGTLNQPQHF
>TRBD2|TRBV5-1|TRBJ2-1|NA
TGCGCCAGCAGCTTGGGACTAGCGGGGGGGCCTATGGATGAGCAGTTCTTC
CASSLGLAGGPMDEQFF
>NA|TRBV2|TRBJ2-6|NA
TGTGCCAGCAGTGACAGGGCCTCCTGGGCCAACGTCCTGACTTTC
CASSDRASWANVLTF
>NA|TRBV4-3|TRBJ2-1|NA
TGCGCCAGCAGCCCGCTCTGGCGGCTCTCCGGACTCTACAATGAGCAGTTCTTC
CASSPLWRLSGLYNEQFF
>TRBD2|TRBV3-1/TRBV3-2|TRBJ2-3|NA
TGTGCCAGCAGCCAACCCCCAAGGGGACTAGCGGGGGGTACAGATACGCAGTATTTT
CASSQPPRGLAGGTDTQYF
>NA|TRBV2|TRBJ1-4|NA
TGTGCCAGCACCCGCCGACCCGGGGGTAATGAAAAACTGTTTTTT
CASTRRPGGNEKLFF
>NA|TRBV27|TRBJ1-1|NA
TGTGCCAGCAGTTTAAGCAGGGATAACACTGAAGCTTTCTTT
CASSLSRDNTEAFF
>NA|TRBV19|TRBJ1-6|NA
TGTGCCACCAAGTCGCAGGGGAATTCACCCCTCCACTTT
CATKSQGNSPLHF
>NA|TRBV4-3|TRBJ1-1|NA
TGCGCCAGCAGCAACCGGGGGGGGAACACTGAAGCTTTCTTT
CASSNRGGNTEAFF
>NA|TRBV20-1|TRBJ1-2|NA
TGCAGTGTATGGGGGGTCCCTGGCTACACCTTC
CSVWGVPGYTF
>NA|TRBV2|TRBJ2-3|NA
TGTGCCAGCAAAAGCGGGTTAAGCACAGATACGCAGTATTTT
CASKSGLSTDTQYF
>NA|TRBV5-6|TRBJ2-3|NA
TGTGCCAGCAGACAGTCCTCAGGGGATACGCAGTATTTT
CASRQSSGDTQYF
>NA|TRBV2|TRBJ1-6|NA
TGTGCCAGCATGGAGGGACGGTATAATTCACCCCTCCACTTT
CASMEGRYNSPLHF
>TRBD2|TRBV7-6|TRBJ2-5|NA
TGTGCCAGCAGCGGGCTAGCGGGGGGCCAAGAGACCCAGTACTTC
CASSGLAGGQETQYF
>NA|TRBV20-1|TRBJ2-1|few
TGCAGTGCTAGAGACGGTGAGCAGTTCTTC
CSARDGEQFF
>TRBD2|TRBV5-6|TRBJ2-2|once
TGTGCCAGCAGCAACCGCCCTAGCGGGGGGGTCGGGGAGCTGTTTTTT
CASSNRPSGGVGELFF